A selection of T cell receptor beta chains follows, all from one sample in a study of blood T cell repertoires in COVID-19. TCRdb keeps only in-frame clones here, not all; method: immunoSEQ multiplex PCR. The sample shows 200,000 to 250,000 clones, 75% to 95% of them seen only once. Sample: PBMCs or T cells enriched from blood (not recorded which). The receptors here all came from a woman aged 18 to 35 who had recovered from COVID-19. CDR3s include the opening cysteine and the closing phenylalanine or tryptophan. The D gene is left open where the match is weak.

V gene	D gene	J gene	CDR3 DNA	CDR3 protein
TRBV7-9	NA	TRBJ1-1	TGTGCCAGCAGCCCGTCGGGTGGGGCGAACACTGAAGCTTTCTTT	CASSPSGGANTEAFF
TRBV27	TRBD2	TRBJ2-7	TGTGCCAGCAGGGGGGGGACTATCACACCCTACGAGCAGTACTTC	CASRGGTITPYEQYF
TRBV28	TRBD1	TRBJ1-2	TGTGCCAGCAGTTTGGTGACAGGGATGAATACCTATGGCTACACCTTC	CASSLVTGMNTYGYTF
TRBV6-5	TRBD1	TRBJ1-4	TGTGCCAGCAGTACAGACAGGGGCGGTGAAAAACTGTTTTTT	CASSTDRGGEKLFF
TRBV10-3	NA	TRBJ1-4	TGTGCCATCAGTGATGTAACACCTCTTGTGACTAATGAAAAACTGTTTTTT	CAISDVTPLVTNEKLFF
TRBV19	NA	TRBJ1-2	TGTGCCAGTAGTATGACAGCAGGGTACTATGGCTACACCTTC	CASSMTAGYYGYTF
TRBV18	TRBD1	TRBJ1-2	TGTGCCAGCTCGCAGGGACAGAACTATGGCTACACCTTC	CASSQGQNYGYTF
TRBV5-1	NA	TRBJ2-7	NA	CASFGQGAQDF
TRBV15	NA	TRBJ2-5	TGTGCCACCAGCAGAGATGGGCCCTACCAAGAGACCCAGTACTTC	CATSRDGPYQETQYF
TRBV7-9	NA	TRBJ2-7	TGTGCCAGCAGCTTAGCGGGGCAGGGGCTTTCCTACGAGCAGTACTTC	CASSLAGQGLSYEQYF
TRBV9	TRBD1	TRBJ1-1	TGTGCCAGCACCCCTAAGGGGACAGGCGGGAGGGCTGAAGCTTTCTTT	CASTPKGTGGRAEAFF
TRBV2	NA	TRBJ2-2	TGTGCCAGCGCCGAACGAGGGACCGGGGAGCTGTTTTTT	CASAERGTGELFF
TRBV5-1	NA	TRBJ2-1	TGCGCCAGCAGCTTGCAACCCACAAACAATGAGCAGTTCTTC	CASSLQPTNNEQFF
TRBV7-9	TRBD1	TRBJ2-3	TGTGCCAGCAGCGCGACAGGGGGCCATAACACAGATACGCAGTATTTT	CASSATGGHNTDTQYF
TRBV11-2	NA	TRBJ2-5	TGTGCCAGCAGCTTAGACCCTAGCCCGGAGACCCAGTACTTC	CASSLDPSPETQYF
TRBV2	NA	TRBJ1-5	TGTGCCAGCAGTGAAGCACGGGGAGGCAATCAGCCCCAGCATTTT	CASSEARGGNQPQHF
TRBV2	TRBD1	TRBJ1-1	TGTGCCAGCAGCGCCGACAGGGGGGGGGCTGAAGCTTTCTTT	CASSADRGGAEAFF
TRBV18	TRBD1	TRBJ1-6	TGTGCCAGCTCACGCTCACCACAGGGGAATTCACCCCTCCACTTT	CASSRSPQGNSPLHF
TRBV11-2	NA	TRBJ1-5	TGTGCCAGCAGCTTAGGGGGCTCGAGCAATCAGCCCCAGCATTTT	CASSLGGSSNQPQHF
TRBV6-5	NA	TRBJ2-1	TGTGCCAGCGCGAAGAGCTCCTACAATGAGCAGTTCTTC	CASAKSSYNEQFF
TRBV12-3/TRBV12-4	TRBD2	TRBJ2-7	TGTGCCAGCAGCACTAGCGGAATCTACGAGCAGTACTTC	CASSTSGIYEQYF
TRBV28	NA	TRBJ1-4	TGTGCCAGCAGTGTACCCCCCCTACCGGTGGGGGGGAGGAAACTGTTTTTT	CASSVPPLPVGGRKLFF
TRBV2	TRBD1	TRBJ1-5	TGTGCCAGCAGGGCCGACAGGGGCTCCCTCAATCAGCCCCAGCATTTT	CASRADRGSLNQPQHF